The 25 T cell receptor beta chains in this list originate from one sample, sequenced in a study of Ad26.COV2.S vaccination and SARS-CoV-2 variants. Data came from immunoSEQ multiplex PCR; TCRdb stores just in-frame clones and leaves some out. This sample carries hundreds of thousands of clones, more than 70% of them seen once, and the ten largest clones take approximately 1.5%. The treatment here: roughly 20 received Ad26.COV2.S at low or high dose, single or two shots; roughly five received placebo; per-sample allocation not given. Collection of the samples took place on day 63 after the first injection of vaccine or placebo. Sequencing was performed on peripheral blood, taken in a trial of Ad26.COV2.S vaccine versus placebo. These receptors all come from a person aged 18 to 65 who received the Ad26.COV2.S COVID-19 vaccine or a placebo.

This chain connects TRBV7-2 to TRBJ2-2; D unclear. V shed 2 bases and J shed 3 bases, with 10 bases lying between them. This CDR3 has 15 residues. From germline, CDR1 is SGHTA and CDR2 FQGNSA. The CDR3 sequence is CASSLSISDTGELFF. The CDR3 coding sequence is TGTGCCAGCAGCTTAAGCATATCGGACACCGGGGAGCTGTTTTTT.

This clone was counted a single time. The chain employs TRBV19 and TRBJ1-1; D not resolved. Trimming pared 3 bases from V and 5 bases from J, leaving 22 bases between. The CDR3 length is 17 residues. The germline V gene encodes CDR1 LNHDA and CDR2 SQIVND (reference sequence). The CDR3 here is CASSMWKKGGGTTEAFF. CDR3 coding DNA: TGTGCCAGTAGTATGTGGAAGAAGGGAGGAGGAACGACTGAAGCTTTCTTT.

The chain carries TRBV5-1 and TRBJ2-3, with 9 bases lining up with TRBD2. Losses at the gene ends were 2 bases for V and 2 bases for J; bases not matched to a gene: 3. The CDR3 is 15 amino acids. The germline gives CDR1 SGHRS, CDR2 YFSETQ. CDR3 sequence (DNA): TGCGCCAGCAGCTTAGTAGCGGGGGTCACAGATACGCAGTATTTT. This encodes CASSLVAGVTDTQYF.

This chain joins TRBV6-2 or TRBV6-3 and TRBJ2-5; TRBD2 is a possible D gene (6 bases). V was pared by 7 bases and J by 6 bases, with 18 bases between. Germline lookup yields CDR1 MNHEY and CDR2 SVGEGT. This CDR3 region has 14 residues. As DNA, the CDR3 is TGTGCCAGCATCCCCACGAGTGGGAGGCAGACCCAGTACTTC. This codes for CASIPTSGRQTQYF.

CDR3 protein: CASSRRLAGDGTDTQYF. CDR3 nucleotides: TGCGCCAGCAGCCGGAGACTAGCGGGAGATGGCACAGATACGCAGTATTTT. The chain couples TRBV10-1 to TRBJ2-3, with TRBD2 matching over 12 bases. Trimming cost V 6 bases and J 1 base; bases outside gene matches: 8. CDR1 is WNHNN, CDR2 SYGVQD, per germline (reference sequence). CDR3 length: 17 residues.

This clone was seen a handful of times. This chain connects TRBV27 to TRBJ2-7; tentatively, D is TRBD1 or TRBD2 (5 bases each). There are 12 residues in the CDR3. The ends were cut back, 2 bases at V and 9 bases at J, with 11 bases in the middle. Germline V CDR1 and CDR2: MNHEY, SMNVEV (reference sequence). The CDR3, as DNA: TGTGCCAGCAGTTTACAGGGACGAGGGCAGTACTTC. Its translation is CASSLQGRGQYF.

The rearrangement joins TRBV7-2 to TRBJ2-7; TRBD2 agrees at 8 bases. The V gene's germline CDR1 is SGHTA and CDR2 FQGNSA. The V segment lost 0 bases and the J segment 4 bases; nucleotides outside the gene matches: 11. The CDR3 consists of 17 residues. The CDR3 loop is CASSLALAGGFLYEQYF. CDR3 DNA sequence: TGTGCCAGCAGCTTAGCGCTGGCGGGGGGATTCTTATACGAGCAGTACTTC.

V gene TRBV5-1 combines with J gene TRBJ1-1, with D hard to call. With 5 bases removed from V and 6 bases from J, the gap between germline ends came to 8 bases. The V gene's germline CDR1 is SGHRS and CDR2 YFSETQ. The CDR3 runs 11 residues. The CDR3, as DNA: TGCGCCAGCAGAACAGAGGCTGAAGCTTTCTTT. It is translated as CASRTEAEAFF.

The chain couples TRBV3-1 (or the pseudogene TRBV3-2) to TRBJ2-4, with D possibly being TRBD2 (5 bases). The V end was cut by 3 bases, the J end by 9 bases, with 12 bases between. The CDR3 sequence is 13 residues long. Germline assignment: CDR1 LGHDT and CDR2 YNNKEL (reference sequence). The CDR3 bases are TGTGCCAGCAGCCAGGAGGTGGGTAGCATTCAGTACTTC. Translating it yields CASSQEVGSIQYF.

The J gene is TRBJ2-7, the V gene TRBV5-1; 10 bases are shared with TRBD2. This CDR3 spans 17 amino acids. V trimming: 4 bases; J trimming: 5 bases; junction bases outside the gene matches: 15. Germline V gives CDR1 SGHRS, CDR2 YFSETQ. The chain's CDR3 is CASSHPLGSGRGDEQYF. CDR3 nucleotides: TGCGCCAGCAGCCATCCCTTGGGAAGCGGGAGGGGTGACGAGCAGTACTTC.

The chain links TRBV2 to TRBJ1-4; D is unresolved. Trimming stripped 6 bases from V and 8 bases from J, with 19 bases between. CDR3 size: 15 residues. The germline CDR1 and CDR2 sequences are SNHLY and FYNNEI. CDR3 in DNA: TGTGCCAGCAGGGGCTGGACCGCGCTCTCCGAAAAACTGTTTTTT. Protein product: CASRGWTALSEKLFF.

The rearrangement joins TRBV6-2 or TRBV6-3 to TRBJ2-2; D is perhaps TRBD1 (7 bases). Germline V gene sequence: CDR1 MNHEY, CDR2 SVGEGT. The length of the CDR3 is 14 residues. Trimming pared 5 bases from V and 6 bases from J, leaving 13 bases between. This CDR3 reads CASSQTGEAGELFF. CDR3 coding DNA: TGTGCCAGCAGTCAAACAGGGGAGGCCGGGGAGCTGTTTTTT.

CDR3 nucleotide sequence: TGCAGCGCAGGACTAGCGGGAGCGGAAAACATTCAGTACTTC. Translating gives CSAGLAGAENIQYF. V usage is TRBV29-1 and J usage is TRBJ2-4; 13 bases are shared with TRBD2. Germline V gene sequence: CDR1 SQVTM, CDR2 ANQGSEA. The CDR3 totals 14 residues. V was pared by 7 bases and J by 5 bases, with 5 bases of the junction left unmatched.

The genes are TRBV19 and TRBJ2-7; 7 nucleotides agree with TRBD1. The V gene end was trimmed by 3 bases and the J gene end by 3 bases; junction bases not matched to a gene: 8. The CDR3 contains 15 residues. Germline V CDR1 and CDR2: LNHDA, SQIVND (reference sequence). The CDR3 here is CASSIRTGGLYEQYF. The DNA for the CDR3 is TGTGCCAGTAGTATTCGGACAGGCGGGCTCTACGAGCAGTACTTC.

The genes are TRBV5-1 and TRBJ2-2, with 10 bases matching TRBD2. The CDR3 consists of 17 residues. Germline V gene sequence: CDR1 SGHRS, CDR2 YFSETQ. V was clipped by 0 bases and J by 4 bases; unmatched bases: 6. This CDR3 is CASSLALAGFGTGELFF. As DNA, the CDR3 is TGCGCCAGCAGCTTGGCACTAGCGGGATTCGGCACCGGGGAGCTGTTTTTT.

This sequence joins TRBV4-2 and TRBJ1-2; D is uncertain. The CDR3 has 19 amino acids. V lost 1 base, J lost 6 bases, and 27 bases lay in between. Germline CDR1 LGHNA, CDR2 YNFKEQ. The CDR3 is CASSQGDRMRSEGIHGYTF. In nucleotides, the CDR3 is TGTGCCAGCAGCCAAGGCGACCGGATGCGGTCAGAGGGTATACATGGCTACACCTTC.

The chain combines TRBV30 with TRBJ1-2, with a weak D call TRBD1 (6 bases). Trimming cost V 8 bases and J 2 bases, with 12 bases left between them. CDR3 length: 12 amino acids. Germline assignment: CDR1 GTSNPN and CDR2 SVGIG (reference sequence). Here the CDR3 reads CALTTGNYGYTF. CDR3 nucleotide sequence: TGTGCCCTAACGACAGGAAACTATGGCTACACCTTC.

The rearrangement uses TRBV19 and TRBJ1-5; D is possibly TRBD1 (6 bases). This CDR3 is built from 14 residues. V lost 10 bases, J lost 2 bases, and 15 bases lay in between. Germline V lookup: CDR1 LNHDA, CDR2 SQIVND (reference sequence). CDR3 in amino acids: CATNLGGGNQPQHF. CDR3 DNA: TGTGCCACCAACTTAGGGGGTGGCAATCAGCCCCAGCATTTT. Full variable domain (rest looked up from reference TRBV19 and TRBJ1-5): DGGITQSPKYLFRKEGQNVTLSCEQNLNHDAMYWYRQDPGQGLRLIYYSQIVNDFQKGDIAEGYSVSREKKESFPLTVTSAQKNPTAFYLCATNLGGGNQPQHFGDGTRLSIL.

Worth noting for this clone: The same CDR3 can be traced to other DNA sequences in this sample. V is TRBV30 and J is TRBJ1-1; D ambiguous. Germline lookup yields CDR1 GTSNPN and CDR2 SVGIG (reference sequence). The CDR3 covers 11 residues. With 4 bases removed from V and 0 bases from J, the gap between germline ends came to 3 bases. The CDR3 bases are TGTGCCTGGAAGCTGAACACTGAAGCTTTCTTT. Translating it yields CAWKLNTEAFF.

The table lists this clone with a count of one. The J gene is TRBJ2-7, the V gene TRBV7-6; the match to TRBD2 covers 11 bases. After removal of 0 bases from V and 3 bases from J, the junction contained 10 bases not matched to a gene. Germline V gives CDR1 SGHVS, CDR2 FNYEAQ. This CDR3 has 18 residues. The chain's CDR3 is CASSLAVAGGPRDYEQYF. In DNA form, the CDR3 reads TGTGCCAGCAGCTTAGCTGTAGCGGGGGGGCCCCGGGACTACGAGCAGTACTTC.

The chain carries TRBV2 and TRBJ1-1; no clear D gene. V gave up 7 bases and J gave up 5 bases, with 14 bases separating them. The germline gives CDR1 SNHLY, CDR2 FYNNEI. This CDR3 is 13 amino acids long. CDR3 residues: CASTEGGRTEAFF. CDR3 bases: TGTGCCAGCACGGAGGGTGGAAGGACTGAAGCTTTCTTT. The variable domain in full, with the rest retrieved from reference TRBV2 and TRBJ1-1, is EPEVTQTPSHQVTQMGQEVILRCVPISNHLYFYWYRQILGQKVEFLVSFYNNEISEKSEIFDDQFSVERPDGSNFTLKIRSTKLEDSAMYFCASTEGGRTEAFFGQGTRLTVV.

The count of this clone is one. J is TRBJ1-6 and V is TRBV10-3; a possible D gene is TRBD1 (5 bases). CDR3 length: 16 amino acids. Trimming pared 4 bases from V and 6 bases from J, leaving 16 bases between. Per the germline V gene, CDR1 is ENHRY and CDR2 is SYGVKD. The CDR3 DNA sequence: TGTGCCATCAGTGGTTCGGGAGGGGTAGGTAATTCACCCCTCCACTTT. Its protein is CAISGSGGVGNSPLHF.

The CDR3 protein is CASSSQGGETQYF. In DNA form, the CDR3 reads TGTGCCAGCTCATCTCAGGGGGGAGAGACCCAGTACTTC. V is TRBV18 and J is TRBJ2-5; a possible D gene is TRBD1 (7 bases). The CDR3 covers 13 residues. Trimming took off 5 bases at V and 4 bases at J, with 11 bases between the two ends. CDR1 KGHSH and CDR2 LQKENI come from the germline V gene.

The chain couples TRBV15 to TRBJ2-5, with D unresolved. The CDR3 loop spans 12 amino acids. Germline-derived CDR1 and CDR2 are LNHNV and YYDKDF (reference sequence). V lost 1 base to trimming and J lost 5 bases, with 5 bases between them. The CDR3 coding sequence is TGTGCCACCAGCAGAGTTCCGGAGACCCAGTACTTC. It encodes CATSRVPETQYF. The full variable domain, with the rest looked up from reference TRBV15 and TRBJ2-5, is DAMVIQNPRYQVTQFGKPVTLSCSQTLNHNVMYWYQQKSSQAPKLLFHYYDKDFNNEADTPDNFQSRRPNTSFCFLDIRSPGLGDTAMYLCATSRVPETQYFGPGTRLLVL.

The rearrangement joins TRBV12-3 or TRBV12-4 to TRBJ1-2, with a weak D call TRBD1 (5 bases). The V and J ends lost 6 bases and 8 bases respectively, with 16 bases between them. This CDR3 region has 13 residues. CDR3 amino acids: CASRPQGASGYTF. CDR3 coding DNA: TGTGCCAGCAGGCCCCAGGGCGCCTCAGGCTACACCTTC.